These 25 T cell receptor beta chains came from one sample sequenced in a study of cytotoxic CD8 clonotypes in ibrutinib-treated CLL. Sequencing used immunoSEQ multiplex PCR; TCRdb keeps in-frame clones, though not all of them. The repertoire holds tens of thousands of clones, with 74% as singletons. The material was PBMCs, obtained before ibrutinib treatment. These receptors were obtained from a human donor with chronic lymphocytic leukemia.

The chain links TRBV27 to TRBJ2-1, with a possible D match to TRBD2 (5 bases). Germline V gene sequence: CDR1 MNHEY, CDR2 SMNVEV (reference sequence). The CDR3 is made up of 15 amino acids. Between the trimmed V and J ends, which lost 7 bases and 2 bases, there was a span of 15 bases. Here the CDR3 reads CASTATTLPYNEQFF. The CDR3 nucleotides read TGTGCCAGCACTGCGACTACCCTCCCCTACAATGAGCAGTTCTTC.

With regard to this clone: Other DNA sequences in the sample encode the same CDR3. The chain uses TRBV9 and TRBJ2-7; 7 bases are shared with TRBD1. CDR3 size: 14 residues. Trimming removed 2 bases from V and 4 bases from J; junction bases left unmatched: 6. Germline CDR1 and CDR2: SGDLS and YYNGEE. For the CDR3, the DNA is TGTGCCAGCAGCGTGGCAGGGGGACCTTACGAGCAGTACTTC. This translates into CASSVAGGPYEQYF.

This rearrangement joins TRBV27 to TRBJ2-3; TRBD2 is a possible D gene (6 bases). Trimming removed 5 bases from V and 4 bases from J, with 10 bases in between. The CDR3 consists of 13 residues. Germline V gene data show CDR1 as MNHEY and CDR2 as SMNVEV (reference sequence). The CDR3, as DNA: TGTGCCAGCAGTCCATCTAGCGCAGATACGCAGTATTTT. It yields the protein CASSPSSADTQYF.

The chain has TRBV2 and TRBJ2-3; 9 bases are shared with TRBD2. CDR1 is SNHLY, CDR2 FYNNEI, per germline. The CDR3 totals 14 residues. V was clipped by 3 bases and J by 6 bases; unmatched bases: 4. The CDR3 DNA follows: TGTGCCAGCAGTGATAGCGGGAGCTACGATACGCAGTATTTT. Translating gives CASSDSGSYDTQYF. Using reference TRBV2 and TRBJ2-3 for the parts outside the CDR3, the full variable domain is EPEVTQTPSHQVTQMGQEVILRCVPISNHLYFYWYRQILGQKVEFLVSFYNNEISEKSEIFDDQFSVERPDGSNFTLKIRSTKLEDSAMYFCASSDSGSYDTQYFGPGTRLTVL.

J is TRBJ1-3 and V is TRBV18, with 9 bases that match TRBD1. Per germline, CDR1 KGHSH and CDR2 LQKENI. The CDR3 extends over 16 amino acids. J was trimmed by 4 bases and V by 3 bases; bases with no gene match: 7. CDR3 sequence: CASSPEQGASGNTIYF. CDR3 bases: TGTGCCAGCTCACCGGAACAGGGGGCGTCCGGAAACACCATATATTTT.

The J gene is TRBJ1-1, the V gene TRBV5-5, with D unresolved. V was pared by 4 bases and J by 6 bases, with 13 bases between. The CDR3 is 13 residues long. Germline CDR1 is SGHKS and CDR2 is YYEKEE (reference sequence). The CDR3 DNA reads TGTGCCAGCAGCCGTGTCGGTTTCGCTGAAGCTTTCTTT. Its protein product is CASSRVGFAEAFF.

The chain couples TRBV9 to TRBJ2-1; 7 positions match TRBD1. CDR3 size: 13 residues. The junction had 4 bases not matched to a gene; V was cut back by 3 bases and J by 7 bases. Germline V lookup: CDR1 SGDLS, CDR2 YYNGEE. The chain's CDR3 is CASSGRQGNEQFF. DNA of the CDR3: TGTGCCAGCAGCGGCCGACAGGGAAATGAGCAGTTCTTC.

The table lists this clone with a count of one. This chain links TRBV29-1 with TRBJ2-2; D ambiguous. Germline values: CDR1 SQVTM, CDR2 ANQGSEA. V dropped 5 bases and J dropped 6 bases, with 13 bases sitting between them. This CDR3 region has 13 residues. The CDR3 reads CSVFGLKAGELFF. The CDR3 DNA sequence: TGCAGCGTTTTCGGTTTGAAGGCCGGGGAGCTGTTTTTT.

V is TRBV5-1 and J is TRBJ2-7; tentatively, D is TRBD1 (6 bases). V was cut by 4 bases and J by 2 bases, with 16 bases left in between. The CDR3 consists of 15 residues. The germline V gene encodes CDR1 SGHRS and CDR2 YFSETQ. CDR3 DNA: TGCGCCAGCAGCCGCGGACAGACCCAAGCCTACGAGCAGTACTTC. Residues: CASSRGQTQAYEQYF.

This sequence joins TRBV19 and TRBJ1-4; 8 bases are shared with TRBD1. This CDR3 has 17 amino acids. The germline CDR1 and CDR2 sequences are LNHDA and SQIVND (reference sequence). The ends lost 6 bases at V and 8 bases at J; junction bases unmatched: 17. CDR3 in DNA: TGTGCCAGTAGACCGACCTCAGCATCCAGGGGGCGGGAAAAACTGTTTTTT. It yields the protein CASRPTSASRGREKLFF.

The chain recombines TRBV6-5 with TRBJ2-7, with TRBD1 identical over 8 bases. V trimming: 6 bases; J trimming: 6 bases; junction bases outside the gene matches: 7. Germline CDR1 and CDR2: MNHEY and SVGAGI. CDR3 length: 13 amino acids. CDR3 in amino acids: CASRRQGSVEQYF. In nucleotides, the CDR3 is TGTGCCAGCAGAAGACAGGGGTCCGTCGAGCAGTACTTC.

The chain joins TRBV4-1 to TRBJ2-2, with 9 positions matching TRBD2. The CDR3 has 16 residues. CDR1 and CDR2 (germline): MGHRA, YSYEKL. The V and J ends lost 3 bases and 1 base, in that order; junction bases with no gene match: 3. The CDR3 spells CASSQFSGRNTGELFF. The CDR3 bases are TGCGCCAGCAGCCAGTTTAGCGGGAGGAACACCGGGGAGCTGTTTTTT.

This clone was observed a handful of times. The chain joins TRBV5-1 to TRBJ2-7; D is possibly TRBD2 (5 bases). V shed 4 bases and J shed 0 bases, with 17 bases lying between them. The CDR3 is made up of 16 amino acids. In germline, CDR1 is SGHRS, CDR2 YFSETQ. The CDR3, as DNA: TGCGCCAGCAGCAGCTCCGCTAGCCACAGCTCCTACGAGCAGTACTTC. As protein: CASSSSASHSSYEQYF.

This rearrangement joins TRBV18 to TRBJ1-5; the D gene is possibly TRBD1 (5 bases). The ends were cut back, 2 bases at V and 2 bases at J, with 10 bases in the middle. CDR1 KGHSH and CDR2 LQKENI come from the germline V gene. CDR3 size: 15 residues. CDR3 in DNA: TGTGCCAGCTCACCAACGGGGGGGGGCAATCAGCCCCAGCATTTT. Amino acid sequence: CASSPTGGGNQPQHF.

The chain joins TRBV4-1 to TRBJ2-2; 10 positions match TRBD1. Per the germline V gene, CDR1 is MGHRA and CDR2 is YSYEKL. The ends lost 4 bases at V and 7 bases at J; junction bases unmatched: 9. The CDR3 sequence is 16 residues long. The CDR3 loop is CASSREGTGAGGELFF. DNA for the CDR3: TGCGCCAGCAGCCGAGAGGGGACAGGGGCGGGCGGGGAGCTGTTTTTT.

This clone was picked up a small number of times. CDR3 protein: CAVRPGQGGYEQYF. CDR3 nucleotide sequence: TGTGCCGTACGACCGGGACAGGGGGGCTACGAGCAGTACTTC. The chain recombines TRBV28 with TRBJ2-7; 11 positions agree with TRBD1. CDR1 is MDHEN and CDR2 is SYDVKM in the germline V gene. The V segment lost 11 bases and the J segment 3 bases; nucleotides outside the gene matches: 9. The CDR3 consists of 14 residues.

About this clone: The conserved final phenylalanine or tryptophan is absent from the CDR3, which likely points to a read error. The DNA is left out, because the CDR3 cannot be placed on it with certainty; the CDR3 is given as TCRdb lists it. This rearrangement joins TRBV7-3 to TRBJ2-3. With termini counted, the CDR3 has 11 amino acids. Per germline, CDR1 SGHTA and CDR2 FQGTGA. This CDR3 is CASSCAQGDLK.

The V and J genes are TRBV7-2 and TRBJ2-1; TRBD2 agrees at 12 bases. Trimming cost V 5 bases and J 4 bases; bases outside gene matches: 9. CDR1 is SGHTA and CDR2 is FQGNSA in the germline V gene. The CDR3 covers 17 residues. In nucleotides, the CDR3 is TGTGCCAGCAGCCGAGACCGTGGGACTAGCGGGTACAATGAGCAGTTCTTC. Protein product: CASSRDRGTSGYNEQFF.

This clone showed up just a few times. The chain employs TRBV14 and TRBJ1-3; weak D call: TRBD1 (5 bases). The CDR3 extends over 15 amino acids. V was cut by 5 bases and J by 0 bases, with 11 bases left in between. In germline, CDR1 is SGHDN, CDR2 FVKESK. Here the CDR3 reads CASSGRQSSGNTIYF. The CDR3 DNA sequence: TGTGCCAGCAGCGGACGACAGAGCTCTGGAAACACCATATATTTT. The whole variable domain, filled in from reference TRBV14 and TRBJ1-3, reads EAGVTQFPSHSVIEKGQTVTLRCDPISGHDNLYWYRRVMGKEIKFLLHFVKESKQDESGMPNNRFLAERTGGTYSTLKVQPAELEDSGVYFCASSGRQSSGNTIYFGEGSWLTVV.

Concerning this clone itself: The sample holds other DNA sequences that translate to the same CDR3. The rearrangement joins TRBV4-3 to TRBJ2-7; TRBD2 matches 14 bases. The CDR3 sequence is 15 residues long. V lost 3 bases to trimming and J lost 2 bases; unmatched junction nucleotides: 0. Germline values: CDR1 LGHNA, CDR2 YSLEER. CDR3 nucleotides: TGCGCCAGCAGCCAGGGACTAGCGGGAGCCTACGAGCAGTACTTC. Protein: CASSQGLAGAYEQYF.

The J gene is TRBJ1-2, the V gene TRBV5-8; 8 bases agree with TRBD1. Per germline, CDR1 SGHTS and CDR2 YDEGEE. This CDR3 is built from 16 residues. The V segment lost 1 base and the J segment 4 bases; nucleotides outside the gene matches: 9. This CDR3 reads CASSLYPGQASYGYTF. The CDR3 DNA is TGTGCCAGCAGCTTGTATCCGGGACAGGCCTCCTATGGCTACACCTTC.

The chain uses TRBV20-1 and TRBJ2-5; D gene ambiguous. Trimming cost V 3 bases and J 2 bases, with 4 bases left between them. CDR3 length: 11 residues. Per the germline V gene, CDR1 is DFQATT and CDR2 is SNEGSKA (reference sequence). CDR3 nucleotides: TGCAGTGCTAGGGGGCAAGAGACCCAGTACTTC. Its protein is CSARGQETQYF.

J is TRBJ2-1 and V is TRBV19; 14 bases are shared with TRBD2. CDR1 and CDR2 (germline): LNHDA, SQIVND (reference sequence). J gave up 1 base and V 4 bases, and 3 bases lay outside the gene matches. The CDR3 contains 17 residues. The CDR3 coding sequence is TGTGCCAGTAGTACCGGGACTAGCGGGAGATCCTACAATGAGCAGTTCTTC. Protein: CASSTGTSGRSYNEQFF.

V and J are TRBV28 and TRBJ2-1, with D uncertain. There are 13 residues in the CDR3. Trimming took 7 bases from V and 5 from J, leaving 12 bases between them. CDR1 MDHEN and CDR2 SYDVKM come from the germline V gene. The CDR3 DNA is TGTGCCAGCACCTCCACCCAGCACAATGAGCAGTTCTTC. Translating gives CASTSTQHNEQFF.

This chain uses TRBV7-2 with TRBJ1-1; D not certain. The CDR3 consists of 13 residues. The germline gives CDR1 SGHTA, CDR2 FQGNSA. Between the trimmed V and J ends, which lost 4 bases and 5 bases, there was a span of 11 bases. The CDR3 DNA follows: TGTGCCAGCAGCTCAACAGCTTGGACTGAAGCTTTCTTT. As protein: CASSSTAWTEAFF.